What follows are 10 T cell receptor beta chains derived from one specimen sequenced in a study of blood T cell repertoires in COVID-19. Measured with immunoSEQ multiplex PCR; TCRdb has only the in-frame clones, and not every one. The sample yields 150,000 to 200,000 clones, around three quarters seen once. The specimen sequenced was peripheral blood. The receptors come from a man aged 55 to 70 with active or convalescent COVID-19.

The chain recombines TRBV5-8 with TRBJ2-3; weak D call: TRBD2 (6 bases). From germline, CDR1 is SGHTS and CDR2 YDEGEE. The germline V and J ends were trimmed by 4 bases and 8 bases, with 14 bases remaining between them. The CDR3 runs 13 residues. As DNA, the CDR3 is TGTGCCAGCAGCGGGGGACTCCGCTCTACGCAGTATTTT. Translating it yields CASSGGLRSTQYF.

The J gene is TRBJ1-2, the V gene TRBV30; TRBD1 aligns across 9 bases. V shed 8 bases, J shed 8 bases, and the junction held 15 bases outside the gene matches. Germline-derived CDR1 and CDR2 are GTSNPN and SVGIG (reference sequence). CDR3 length: 14 amino acids. Here the CDR3 DNA reads TGTGCCAGAGACCCGGGACAGGGAGCGTTCGGCTACACCTTC. It specifies CARDPGQGAFGYTF.

V usage is TRBV4-2 and J usage is TRBJ2-7; 10 bases agree with TRBD1. J lost 2 bases, V lost 0 bases, and 13 bases had no gene match. CDR3 length: 19 amino acids. CDR1 is LGHNA, CDR2 YNFKEQ, per germline. The CDR3 region has the DNA TGTGCCAGCAGCCAAGATTTTACCTTAGGGGACAGGGGAACCTACGAGCAGTACTTC. Translating gives CASSQDFTLGDRGTYEQYF.

The J gene is TRBJ2-1, the V gene TRBV14; possibly TRBD2 for D (6 bases). V was trimmed by 4 bases and J by 0 bases, leaving 28 bases between them. Germline V gene data show CDR1 as SGHDN and CDR2 as FVKESK. The CDR3 has 21 residues. In DNA form, the CDR3 reads TGTGCCAGCAGCCGGGGGGTGTGGTGGGAATCTTCCTCTAGCTCCTACAATGAGCAGTTCTTC. Translating it yields CASSRGVWWESSSSSYNEQFF.

The rearrangement joins TRBV9 to TRBJ2-6, with D perhaps TRBD1 (6 bases). The CDR3 is 19 residues long. V shed 5 bases and J shed 1 base, with 22 bases lying between them. Germline V gives CDR1 SGDLS, CDR2 YYNGEE. The chain's CDR3 is CASRHTKGGSGSGANVLTF. CDR3 sequence (DNA): TGTGCCAGCAGGCATACCAAAGGGGGTAGTGGTTCTGGGGCCAACGTCCTGACTTTC.

V usage is TRBV21-1 and J usage is TRBJ2-7; the table calls TRBD1, which could not be checked here. TRBV21-1 is given as a pseudogene. The CDR3 covers 12 residues. The CDR3 is CASRGALCEQYF. CDR3 DNA: TGTGCCAGCAGGGGGGCTTTGTGCGAGCAGTACTTC.

J is TRBJ2-7 and V is TRBV28; D may be TRBD2 (6 bases). Between the trimmed V and J ends, which lost 5 bases and 7 bases, there was a span of 18 bases. The length of the CDR3 is 14 residues. Germline V gives CDR1 MDHEN, CDR2 SYDVKM. DNA for the CDR3: TGTGCCAGCAGTGAGACTAGTCGACCGGGGGAGCAGTACTTC. Translation gives CASSETSRPGEQYF.

The V and J genes are TRBV5-1 and TRBJ2-5; possible D gene TRBD2, 6 bases. This CDR3 comprises 15 residues. The germline V and J ends were trimmed by 1 base and 2 bases, with 12 bases remaining between them. In germline, CDR1 is SGHRS, CDR2 YFSETQ. The DNA for the CDR3 is TGCGCCAGCAGCTTGAATCGCGGGATGCAAGAGACCCAGTACTTC. Amino acids: CASSLNRGMQETQYF.

This CDR3 is CASSLDVGTDTQYF. CDR3 sequence (DNA): TGTGCCAGCAGCTTAGACGTAGGCACAGATACGCAGTATTTT. V usage is TRBV7-8 and J usage is TRBJ2-3; the D is unclear. This CDR3 has 14 amino acids. The V gene's germline CDR1 is SGHVS and CDR2 FQNEAQ. The V end lost 1 base, the J end lost 1 base, and 6 bases lay between the germline ends.

The rearrangement joins TRBV6-1 to TRBJ2-7, with D possibly TRBD1 on 7 matching bases. Germline CDR1 and CDR2: MNHNS and SASEGT. The germline V and J ends were trimmed by 2 bases and 3 bases, with 11 bases remaining between them. The CDR3 runs to 14 residues. CDR3 sequence: CASSEQGGDYEQYF. DNA of the CDR3: TGTGCCAGCAGTGAACAGGGGGGCGACTACGAGCAGTACTTC.